The text below deals with one T cell receptor (beta chain). Its matching antigen is unknown. This sample is drawn from a study of blood T cells in healthy people across ages. A second PCR of about 7 to 11 cycles used a sample-barcoded 5' primer and a J-beta primer mix. A single record per CDR3 protein comes from TCRdb applying MiXCR to the 5' RACE reads. Of 1,500,000 or so distinct CDR3 sequences in the sample, almost 60% were seen once. Whole-study results and caveats: Across the age range, TCR beta diversity per million T cells fell in a roughly linear way. There was a strong correlation between TCR beta diversity and naive T cell percentage.

Per germline, CDR1 MNHEY and CDR2 SMNVEV (reference sequence). V dropped 3 bases and J dropped 4; count of bases not matched to a gene: 5. This CDR3 region has 15 residues. This TCR was sampled from a man younger than 35 in good health. The sample was blood. This chain joins TRBV27 and TRBJ2-2; 7 bases match TRBD1. The CDR3 reads CASSFEGAFTGELFF. DNA for the CDR3: TGTGCCAGCAGTTTTGAGGGGGCGTTCACCGGGGAGCTGTTTTTT.